Listed below are T cell receptor beta chains from one sample, sequenced in a study of T cell responses to AZD1222 COVID-19 vaccine. Only in-frame clones appear in the TCRdb table, and some are missing; sequencing was by immunoSEQ multiplex PCR. The sample lists about 140,000 clones, 70% to 90% seen once, with 8% in the top ten. This material consisted of peripheral blood, taken on day 0 of AZD1222 vaccination. These receptor sequences come from an adult in good health. Both conserved end residues are part of each CDR3. A D gene is named only where the DNA matches it firmly. Size is stated for part of the rows, as once, few or many counts, or as a class when the clone is expanded.

d_call j_call clone_size v_call cdr3_aa cdr3_nt
NA TRBJ2-1 NA TRBV5-1 CASSLRGGPSSYNEQFF TGCGCCAGCAGCTTGCGTGGGGGCCCGAGCTCCTACAATGAGCAGTTCTTC
NA TRBJ1-1 NA TRBV30 CAWSVKQRRGTEAFF TGTGCCTGGAGTGTTAAACAGAGGAGGGGCACTGAAGCTTTCTTT
NA TRBJ1-1 NA TRBV18 CASSPTGTEAFF TGTGCCAGCTCACCTACAGGAACTGAAGCTTTCTTT
NA TRBJ1-5 NA TRBV5-1 CASRPSGSEPQHF TGCGCCAGCCGCCCCTCAGGGAGTGAGCCCCAGCATTTT
TRBD2 TRBJ2-5 NA TRBV5-1 CASSLSGGATETQYF TGCGCCAGCAGCTTAAGCGGGGGGGCCACAGAGACCCAGTACTTC
NA TRBJ1-2 NA TRBV18 CASSPEQYYGYTF TGTGCCAGCTCACCAGAACAGTACTATGGCTACACCTTC
NA TRBJ1-3 NA TRBV30 CAWSRAGTENTIYF TGTGCCTGGAGTAGGGCAGGGACGGAAAACACCATATATTTT
NA TRBJ2-4 NA TRBV28 CASSLTGRGAKNIQYF TGTGCCAGCAGTCTGACAGGTAGAGGGGCCAAAAACATTCAGTACTTC
NA TRBJ2-7 NA TRBV2 CASSEAGSSYEQYF TGTGCCAGCAGTGAGGCGGGGAGCTCCTACGAGCAGTACTTC
TRBD1 TRBJ1-4 few TRBV6-2/TRBV6-3 CASSPAMGQEKLFF TGTGCCAGCAGTCCGGCGATGGGACAGGAAAAACTGTTTTTT
NA TRBJ2-7 NA TRBV27 CASRPDREFGVEQYF TGTGCCAGCAGACCAGACAGAGAATTTGGTGTCGAGCAGTACTTC
NA TRBJ1-1 NA TRBV27 CASSPSPTLGAEAFF TGTGCCAGCAGTCCCTCCCCGACATTAGGGGCTGAAGCTTTCTTT
NA TRBJ1-2 NA TRBV12-3/TRBV12-4 CASKQGPYGYTF TGTGCCAGCAAACAGGGTCCCTATGGCTACACCTTC
TRBD1 TRBJ2-7 few TRBV5-6 CASSPPGGGAYEQYF TGTGCCAGCAGCCCGCCAGGGGGTGGTGCCTACGAGCAGTACTTC
NA TRBJ1-4 NA TRBV28 CASSFLQGGNEKLFF TGTGCCAGCAGTTTCCTACAGGGTGGGAATGAAAAACTGTTTTTT
NA TRBJ2-5 NA TRBV11-2 CASSLFRAQETQYF TGTGCCAGCAGCTTATTCAGGGCCCAAGAGACCCAGTACTTC